The 23 T cell receptor beta chains in this list originate from one sample, sequenced in a study of identical twins. TCRdb independently ran MiXCR on the 5' RACE reads; one entry per CDR3 protein. The data show 1.5 million to 2 million distinct CDR3 sequences, around 29% seen once. The sequencing sample was made of cord blood. Receptors originate from a newborn girl in good health.

The chain is built from TRBV29-1 and TRBJ2-7; D not certain. The DNA end is more similar to TRBJ2-5, so the J call may be wrong. This CDR3 region has 13 residues. The germline CDR1 and CDR2 sequences are SQVTM and ANQGSEA. The chain's CDR3 is CSVIGFLGETQYF. The CDR3 bases are TGCAGCGTGATAGGGTTCCTTGGGGAGACCCAGTACTTC.

The chain couples TRBV20-1 to TRBJ1-5; 9 bases agree with TRBD1. The J segment lost 4 bases and the V segment lost 5 bases, leaving 15 bases of the junction unmatched. The germline V gene has CDR1 DFQATT and CDR2 SNEGSKA (reference sequence). The CDR3 totals 17 residues. The CDR3 nucleotides read TGCAGTGCTCCAACCCCCGGGACAGGGATTTCTAATCAGCCCCAGCATTTT. It specifies CSAPTPGTGISNQPQHF.

This clonotype was recorded a few times. The V and J genes are TRBV3-1 and TRBJ2-7, with 12 bases lining up with TRBD2. With 0 bases clipped from V and 3 bases from J, the junction kept 6 bases outside the gene matches. Germline assignment: CDR1 LGHDT and CDR2 YNNKEL (reference sequence). The CDR3 runs to 17 residues. Here the CDR3 DNA reads TGTGCCAGCAGCCAAGACATGACTAGCGGGGGATTCTACGAGCAGTACTTC. Its protein product is CASSQDMTSGGFYEQYF.

This chain uses TRBV3-1 with TRBJ2-1, with D tentatively TRBD2 (6 bases). The CDR3 sequence is 16 residues long. Germline V gene lookup returns CDR1 LGHDT and CDR2 YNNKEL (reference sequence). Trimming cost V 1 base and J 4 bases, with 14 bases left between them. This CDR3 is CASSQVYRDSYNEQFF. CDR3 sequence (DNA): TGTGCCAGCAGCCAAGTTTACCGGGACTCTTACAATGAGCAGTTCTTC.

About this clonotype itself: Germline is not matched at one junction end, which may reflect a read error. The chain combines TRBV7-9 with TRBJ2-1; TRBD1 aligns across 10 bases. The CDR3 totals 18 residues. Germline CDR1 and CDR2: SEHNR and FQNEAQ (reference sequence). CDR3 DNA sequence: TGTGCCGGCAGCTTAGCCCTATGGACAGGGGGCTCCTACAATGAGCAGTTCTTC. It specifies CAGSLALWTGGSYNEQFF.

As regards this clonotype: This may stem from a read error, because a much larger clone lies one nucleotide away. The rearrangement uses TRBV12-3 or TRBV12-4 and TRBJ2-4; perhaps TRBD2 as D (5 bases). The CDR3 consists of 16 residues. The CDR3 coding sequence is TGTGCCAGCAGTTTTAGGTCGGGATCGGGTAAAACCATTCAGTACTTC. Amino acid sequence: CASSFRSGSGKTIQYF.

This clonotype was found a few times. The rearrangement joins TRBV20-1 to TRBJ2-1; D is unclear. The germline V and J ends were trimmed by 4 bases and 6 bases, with 7 bases remaining between them. Germline CDR1 and CDR2: DFQATT and SNEGSKA (reference sequence). The CDR3 extends over 11 amino acids. The CDR3 here is CSANSLNEQFF. The CDR3 DNA is TGCAGTGCTAATTCTCTCAATGAGCAGTTCTTC.

This sequence joins TRBV4-1 and TRBJ2-7; perhaps TRBD1 as D (6 bases). V lost 0 bases, J lost 3 bases, and 18 bases lay in between. This CDR3 spans 17 amino acids. Germline V CDR1 and CDR2: MGHRA, YSYEKL. This CDR3 is CASSQERTGLTHYEQYF. CDR3 bases: TGCGCCAGCAGCCAAGAGAGAACAGGGTTGACTCACTACGAGCAGTACTTC.

The gene calls are TRBV6-5 and TRBJ1-1, with TRBD1 matching 9 bases. This CDR3 is built from 14 residues. Per germline, CDR1 MNHEY and CDR2 SVGAGI. The V gene end was trimmed by 7 bases and the J gene end by 1 base; junction bases not matched to a gene: 4. The CDR3 sequence: CASISDRGNTEAFF. The CDR3 coding sequence is TGTGCCAGCATTTCGGACAGGGGGAACACTGAAGCTTTCTTT.

This clonotype was seen only a few times. The V gene is TRBV27, the J gene TRBJ2-1; D remains ambiguous. There are 15 residues in the CDR3. V lost 5 bases, J lost 0 bases, and 11 bases lay in between. Germline CDR1 and CDR2: MNHEY and SMNVEV (reference sequence). The CDR3 DNA is TGTGCCAGCAGTGGCAGAACCAGCTCCTACAATGAGCAGTTCTTC. It specifies CASSGRTSSYNEQFF.

Worth noting for this clonotype: Germline and junction disagree at one end, which may indicate a read error. The chain employs TRBV14 and TRBJ1-6; D is unclear. This CDR3 contains 20 residues. The V gene's germline CDR1 is SGHDN and CDR2 FVKESK. As DNA, the CDR3 is TGTGCCAGCAGCCAAGGGTGGAACCCACACTCGAGCTCCCATAATCCACCCCTCCACTTT. Translation: CASSQGWNPHSSSHNPPLHF.

In its sample, this clonotype was seen a few times. The V and J genes are TRBV20-1 and TRBJ2-7; D remains unclear. The V and J ends lost 6 bases and 0 bases respectively, with 21 bases between them. The V gene's germline CDR1 is DFQATT and CDR2 SNEGSKA (reference sequence). The CDR3 loop spans 16 amino acids. The CDR3 nucleotides read TGCAGTGCCCTAATGGTCATACACGCTAGCTCCTACGAGCAGTACTTC. Translated: CSALMVIHASSYEQYF.

This clonotype was recorded many times. The chain couples TRBV6-5 to TRBJ2-7; possibly TRBD1 for D (6 bases). V was pared by 8 bases and J by 0 bases, with 8 bases between. This CDR3 contains 12 residues. Germline loops: CDR1 MNHEY, CDR2 SVGAGI. CDR3 coding DNA: TGTGCCAGCCGGGACACCTCCTACGAGCAGTACTTC. Protein: CASRDTSYEQYF.

The chain carries TRBV2 and TRBJ2-7; maybe TRBD2 (5 bases). The CDR3 runs 16 residues. Deletions cut 6 bases from V and 2 bases from J, with 20 bases between. Per germline, CDR1 SNHLY and CDR2 FYNNEI. CDR3 region: CASRDTRRSLPYEQYF. The CDR3 DNA follows: TGTGCCAGCAGGGATACTAGGCGGAGCCTCCCCTACGAGCAGTACTTC.

This clonotype has a handful of counts. This rearrangement joins TRBV6-1 to TRBJ1-2; D may be TRBD1 (6 bases). The CDR3 consists of 14 residues. Germline CDR1 and CDR2: MNHNS and SASEGT. The V end lost 7 bases, the J end lost 2 bases, and 14 bases lay between the germline ends. Written as DNA, the CDR3 is TGTGCCAGCACTCAACAGCAGGGGAACTATGGCTACACCTTC. Encoded protein: CASTQQQGNYGYTF.

This clonotype came up a few times. The chain recombines TRBV11-2 with TRBJ2-1; TRBD2 agrees at 12 bases. The CDR3 length is 17 residues. Germline V gene sequence: CDR1 SGHAT, CDR2 FQNNGV. The ends lost 7 bases at V and 7 bases at J; junction bases unmatched: 14. CDR3 amino acids: CASILRASGGARNEQFF. The CDR3, as DNA: TGTGCCAGCATCCTTAGGGCTAGCGGGGGGGCGCGGAATGAGCAGTTCTTC.

Ten or more counts support this clonotype. The gene calls are TRBV29-1 and TRBJ2-5, with a tentative D call TRBD2 (6 bases). This CDR3 has 16 residues. Germline CDR1 SQVTM, CDR2 ANQGSEA. V was trimmed by 0 bases and J by 5 bases, leaving 19 bases between them. Here the CDR3 DNA reads TGCAGCGTTGAAGATCGGGCCGGGGGTCTTAGGGAGACCCAGTACTTC. This gives the protein CSVEDRAGGLRETQYF.

With respect to this clonotype: It may be a read error: a sequence one base away is much more abundant. This sequence joins TRBV6-5 and TRBJ1-5, with a tentative D call TRBD1 (6 bases). Germline V gives CDR1 MNHEY, CDR2 SVGAGI. This CDR3 spans 15 amino acids. This CDR3 reads CAGSRTVYSNQPQHF. The DNA for the CDR3 is TGTGCCGGCAGCCGGACAGTTTATAGCAATCAGCCCCAGCATTTT.

This clonotype occurred a few times. The gene calls are TRBV28 and TRBJ1-6; 8 bases line up with TRBD1. This CDR3 is 16 amino acids long. Germline V lookup: CDR1 MDHEN, CDR2 SYDVKM. V gave up 3 bases and J gave up 4 bases; unmatched junction bases: 5. The CDR3 is CASSLTGDGYNSPLHF. In DNA form, the CDR3 reads TGTGCCAGCAGTTTGACAGGGGATGGATATAATTCACCCCTCCACTTT.

This chain links TRBV5-1 with TRBJ2-7, with 8 bases lining up with TRBD1. CDR3 length: 16 residues. Trimming removed 5 bases from V and 0 bases from J; junction bases left unmatched: 10. Germline V gives CDR1 SGHRS, CDR2 YFSETQ. The CDR3 DNA reads TGCGCCAGCAGAGCAAACAGGGGGAGTCCCTCCTACGAGCAGTACTTC. This codes for CASRANRGSPSYEQYF.

The chain is built from TRBV20-1 and TRBJ2-1; 8 positions agree with TRBD2. This CDR3 has 17 residues. Germline loops: CDR1 DFQATT, CDR2 SNEGSKA (reference sequence). V was pared by 3 bases and J by 0 bases, with 10 bases of the junction left unmatched. CDR3 in amino acids: CSASPLAGISSYNEQFF. CDR3 nucleotides: TGCAGTGCTAGTCCCTTAGCGGGAATAAGCTCCTACAATGAGCAGTTCTTC.

The genes are TRBV2 and TRBJ2-1; tentatively, D is TRBD1 (6 bases). Germline lookup yields CDR1 SNHLY and CDR2 FYNNEI. Deletions cut 3 bases from V and 4 bases from J, with 13 bases between. This CDR3 has 15 amino acids. The CDR3 loop reads CASSDRRTVYNEQFF. DNA of the CDR3: TGTGCCAGCAGTGATCGGAGGACAGTATACAATGAGCAGTTCTTC.

The chain recombines TRBV19 with TRBJ2-2; D not resolved. The CDR3 has 12 residues. V shed 2 bases and J shed 8 bases, with 6 bases lying between them. CDR1 and CDR2 from the germline V gene are LNHDA and SQIVND (reference sequence). The CDR3 DNA follows: TGTGCCAGTAGTATACCGGCGGGGGAGCTGTTTTTT. Translation: CASSIPAGELFF.